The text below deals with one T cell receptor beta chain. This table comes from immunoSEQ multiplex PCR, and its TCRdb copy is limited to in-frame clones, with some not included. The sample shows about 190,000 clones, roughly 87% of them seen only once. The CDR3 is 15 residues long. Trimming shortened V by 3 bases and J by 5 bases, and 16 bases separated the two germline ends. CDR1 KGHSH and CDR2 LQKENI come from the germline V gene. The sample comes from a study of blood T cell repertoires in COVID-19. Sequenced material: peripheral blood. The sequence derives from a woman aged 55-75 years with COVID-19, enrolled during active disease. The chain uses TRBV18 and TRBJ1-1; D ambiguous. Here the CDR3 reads CASSPQSGKVTEAFF. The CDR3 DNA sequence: TGTGCCAGCTCACCCCAGTCGGGGAAGGTAACTGAAGCTTTCTTT. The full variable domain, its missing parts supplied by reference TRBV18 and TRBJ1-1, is NAGVMQNPRHLVRRRGQEARLRCSPMKGHSHVYWYRQLPEEGLKFMVYLQKENIIDESGMPKERFSAEFPKEGPSILRIQQVVRGDSAAYFCASSPQSGKVTEAFFGQGTRLTVV.